The subject of this entry is one T cell receptor (beta chain). The antigen remains undetermined. Nominal health characterized the donors when sampled, though unrecorded immune exposures were likely. This sample is part of a study of cytomegalovirus exposure and HLA in healthy donors. V was clipped by 0 bases and J by 10 bases, with 20 bases between them. Germline CDR1 is SEHNR and CDR2 is FQNEAQ (reference sequence). CDR3 length: 16 amino acids. 60 Vbeta and 13 Jbeta primers were used in PCR. Here immunoSEQ multiplex PCR was the method, and the copy in TCRdb shows in-frame clones only, minus some. The profile shows 150,000 to 250,000 clones, less than 85% of them singletons. Overall study findings and caveats: For most subjects, TCR beta sequences were reported to predict HLA-A and HLA-B alleles with accuracy. Clonal expansion was found to be greater in HLA-associated TCR beta chains than in equally common others in a later analysis.

The sequenced sample was PBMCs. The chain joins TRBV7-9 to TRBJ2-3; D is perhaps TRBD2 (7 bases). This receptor was identified in a girl between 5 and 17 years old in good health and CMV-seropositive. The CDR3 region has the DNA TGTGCCAGCAGCTTAGCCGGGGGGACATACCTTGATGCGCAGTATTTT. Translating it yields CASSLAGGTYLDAQYF.